The source of this TCR beta chain is a study of cytomegalovirus exposure and HLA in healthy donors. Study-wide context: In an early release, HLA-typed donors contributed tens of millions of unique TCR sequences. Study-wide findings and caveats: In a later analysis, an Asian-associated ancestry cluster reportedly showed fewer N-insertions than the approximately 640-donor mean. Many donors carried some public TCRs, although rarity characterized most TCR sequences.

Though probably carrying unrecorded immune exposures, donors were nominally healthy at sampling. This clone was picked up one time. Its antigen remains unidentified. PCR primers comprised 60 Vbeta and 13 Jbeta primers. Clones were sequenced by immunoSEQ multiplex PCR, and TCRdb holds only the in-frame ones, with some missing. The data contain 250,000 to 350,000 clones, approximately 90% of them singletons. The V end was cut by 5 bases, the J end by 4 bases, with 16 bases between. The CDR3 has 15 residues. Germline V gene lookup returns CDR1 SEHNR and CDR2 FQNEAQ (reference sequence). The TCR comes from a man between 35 and 55 years old in good health and CMV-seropositive. V usage is TRBV7-9 and J usage is TRBJ2-3, with a tentative D call TRBD2 (6 bases). The sample consisted of PBMCs. The DNA of the CDR3 is TGTGCCAGCAGCATAAAAGCGGGCCCCCCAGATACGCAGTATTTT. It yields the protein CASSIKAGPPDTQYF.